This note documents a single T cell receptor beta chain sequence. Sequenced by immunoSEQ multiplex PCR; TCRdb stores in-frame clones only, minus some. The sample includes roughly 350,000 clones, 88% of them seen just once. Trimming removed 6 bases from V and 5 bases from J, with 13 bases in between. The CDR3 contains 13 residues. Germline V CDR1 and CDR2: PRHDT, FYEKMQ (reference sequence). This sample stems from a study of blood T cell repertoires in COVID-19. The wider study: Samples came from the United States, Italy and Spain, spanning acute and convalescent COVID-19.

The receptor comes from a woman in her seventies with COVID-19, enrolled during active disease. Sequencing was performed on peripheral blood. This chain connects TRBV13 to TRBJ1-1; D is unresolved. The CDR3 sequence: CASSFRGGTEAFF. The CDR3 DNA reads TGTGCCAGCAGTTTTCGGGGTGGGACTGAAGCTTTCTTT. Full variable domain (missing parts from reference TRBV13 and TRBJ1-1): AAGVIQSPRHLIKEKRETATLKCYPIPRHDTVYWYQQGPGQDPQFLISFYEKMQSDKGSIPDRFSAQQFSDYHSELNMSSLELGDSALYFCASSFRGGTEAFFGQGTRLTVV.